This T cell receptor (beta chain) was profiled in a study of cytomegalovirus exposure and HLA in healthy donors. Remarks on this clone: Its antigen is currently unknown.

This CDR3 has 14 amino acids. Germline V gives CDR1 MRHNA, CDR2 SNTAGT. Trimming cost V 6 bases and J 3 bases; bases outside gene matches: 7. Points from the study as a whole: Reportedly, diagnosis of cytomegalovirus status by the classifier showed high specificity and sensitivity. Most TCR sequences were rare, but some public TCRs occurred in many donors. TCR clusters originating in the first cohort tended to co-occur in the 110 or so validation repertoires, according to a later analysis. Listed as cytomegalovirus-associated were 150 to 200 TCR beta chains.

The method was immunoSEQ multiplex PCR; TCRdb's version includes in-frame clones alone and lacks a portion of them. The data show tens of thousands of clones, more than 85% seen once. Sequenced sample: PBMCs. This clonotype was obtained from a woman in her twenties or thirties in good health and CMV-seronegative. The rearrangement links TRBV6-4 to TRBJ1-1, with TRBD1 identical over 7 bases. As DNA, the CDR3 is TGTGCCAGCAGACTGACAGGGAAGGACACTGAAGCTTTCTTT. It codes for CASRLTGKDTEAFF.